This T cell receptor beta chain is from a study of shared clonotypes between healthy human individuals. Study observations and caveats: A generally larger estimated richness was seen in naive subsets than in memory subsets.

The CDR3 has 14 amino acids. CDR1 is MNHEY and CDR2 is SVGAGI in the germline V gene. V shed 8 bases and J 2 bases; nucleotides not matched to a gene: 8. Sequencing used immunoSEQ multiplex PCR; TCRdb keeps in-frame clones, though not all of them. The sample contains 1,500,000 or so clones, roughly 96% of which appear only once. This clone occurred a few times. The antigen is not known. The receptor comes from a man between 25 and 39 years old in good health. The sample taken for sequencing was naive CD4+ T cells sorted from blood. Subset meaning: CD45RA+ positively selected. This chain links TRBV6-5 with TRBJ1-2; 7 nucleotides agree with TRBD1. The CDR3 region is CASLSDRLNYGYTF. The CDR3 bases are TGTGCCAGCCTATCGGACAGGTTGAACTATGGCTACACCTTC.